The clone carrying this T cell receptor beta chain occurred a few times. CDR3 size: 16 residues. Germline V gives CDR1 SEHNR, CDR2 FQNEAQ (reference sequence). The germline V and J ends were trimmed by 1 base and 5 bases, with 15 bases remaining between them. This entry belongs to a study of T cells in Graves' hyperthyroidism and ophthalmopathy. From RNA transcripts, TCR beta CDR3 regions were amplified. A first-round RT-PCR of the TCR CDR3 used the HTBI primer set. One entry per CDR3 protein, called by TCRdb with MiXCR from the multiplex PCR reads. The data hold approximately 210,000 distinct CDR3 sequences, with approximately 17% observed a single time.

V and J are TRBV7-9 and TRBJ2-1, with D maybe TRBD1 (5 bases). The source material was blood. The receptor was isolated from a man in his forties or fifties with Graves' hyperthyroidism. The CDR3 loop is CASSLVRPGRNNEQFF. The DNA of the CDR3 is TGTGCCAGCAGCTTAGTACGTCCAGGGCGAAACAATGAGCAGTTCTTC.